This TCR beta chain emerged from a study of blood T cell repertoires in COVID-19. On the study more broadly: Sites across the United States, Italy and Spain contributed samples from acute and convalescent COVID-19. In each case, the material was cDNA or gDNA derived from T cells, B-cell-depleted T cells, or PBMCs.

The CDR3 covers 13 residues. V lost 2 bases, J lost 0 bases, and 2 bases lay in between. Germline V gene sequence: CDR1 MNHEY, CDR2 SVGEGT. This clone was recorded once. Original data processing: Estimated nucleated cell counts came from reference gene primer amplification. Data came from immunoSEQ multiplex PCR; TCRdb stores just in-frame clones and leaves some out. The DNA gave D and trimming, while V, J and clone size come from that table. The sample gives 23,000 or so clones, around nine tenths of which show up once; around 28% is in the top ten. The chain combines TRBV6-2 or TRBV6-3 with TRBJ1-3; D not resolved. This receptor was obtained from an older woman with active COVID-19. Sequencing was done on a sample of peripheral blood. The CDR3 bases are TGTGCCAGCAGTTACCTCTCTGGAAACACCATATATTTT. Translating gives CASSYLSGNTIYF.